Sequencing of this T cell receptor (beta chain) was carried out in a study of T cell responses to AZD1222 COVID-19 vaccine. Study-wide results and caveats: No repertoire was sampled before or during the peak T cell response, only after it. Just 5 or 6 AZD1222 recipients tested seropositive at baseline. Reports say nearly half of spike-specific TCRs go after unmutated variant regions.

Here immunoSEQ multiplex PCR was the method, and the copy in TCRdb shows in-frame clones only, minus some. Among approximately 110,000 clones listed, about 85% were seen once. On this clone: Its antigen is undetermined.

The germline V gene encodes CDR1 SGHRS and CDR2 YFSETQ. CDR3 length equals 17 residues. V shed 1 base and J 4 bases; nucleotides not matched to a gene: 9. This sample comprised peripheral blood, obtained 28 days after the second AZD1222 dose. The receptor comes from an adult who received the AZD1222 COVID-19 vaccine. This chain links TRBV5-1 with TRBJ1-5; 9 nucleotides line up with TRBD1. CDR3 bases: TGCGCCAGCAGCTTGTTCCCGACAGGGGGTATTAATCAGCCCCAGCATTTT. It encodes CASSLFPTGGINQPQHF.